The entry that follows covers one TCR beta chain sequence. Its antigen is as yet unknown. The data are from a study of Ad26.COV2.S vaccination and SARS-CoV-2 variants. Study results and caveats: For non-spike TCRs, breadth in vaccine recipients resembled that in placebo recipients. Substantial response breadth was reportedly seen for spike-specific CD8+ and CD4+ T cells after vaccination.

Profiled with immunoSEQ multiplex PCR; TCRdb holds only in-frame clones, not every one. The profile covers around 340,000 clones, with about 88% appearing a single time and 6.4% taken by the ten largest. The treatment was: about 20 received Ad26.COV2.S at low or high dose, single or two shots; five or six received placebo; per-sample allocation not given. Sampling took place 63 days after the first vaccine or placebo injection. The starting material was peripheral blood, obtained in a trial of Ad26.COV2.S vaccine versus placebo. This receptor was obtained from a person between 18 and 60 years old who received the Ad26.COV2.S COVID-19 vaccine or a placebo.

The CDR3 is CASSLSQGHEQYF. The CDR3 bases are TGTGCCAGCTCTCTCTCACAGGGTCACGAGCAGTACTTC. V and J are TRBV6-6 and TRBJ2-7; possible D gene TRBD1, 6 bases. The CDR3 length is 13 residues. The V gene's germline CDR1 is MNHNY and CDR2 SVGAGI (reference sequence). The V gene lost 8 bases and the J gene lost 5 bases, with 16 bases spanning the gap.